The 14 T cell receptor beta chains below all came from one sample that was sequenced in a study of CD8+ T cells in alopecia areata (dated by TCRdb to the late 2010s). Taken with the paper, the label for time point translates to: baseline before oral tofacitinib. Library preparation was by the immunoSEQ multiplex PCR assay. RNA was extracted from all samples and reverse transcribed into cDNA, which served as template for TCR sequencing. The table comes from immuneACCESS by way of TCRdb, which keeps in-frame sequences with V and J called. Part of the clones is missing from these tables; in studies checked, under half for an unresolved V gene and the rest for unknown reasons. The sample contains about 70,000 clones, approximately 45% of them found a single time. The ten largest make up 17% of the sample. This material consisted of CD8+ T cells sorted from blood, taken at week 0. These receptors all come from a human donor with alopecia areata.

The chain uses TRBV29-1 and TRBJ2-3; TRBD2 agrees at 11 bases. V trimming: 7 bases; J trimming: 3 bases; junction bases outside the gene matches: 9. Germline V lookup: CDR1 SQVTM, CDR2 ANQGSEA. CDR3 size: 15 residues. The CDR3 region has the DNA TGCAGCGCCGCCCTAGCGGGAGGAAGGACAGATACGCAGTATTTT. Its translation is CSAALAGGRTDTQYF.

This clone was seen a few times. V and J are TRBV28 and TRBJ2-7; D may correspond to TRBD1 or TRBD2 (5 bases each). V dropped 5 bases and J dropped 7 bases, with 9 bases sitting between them. The CDR3 extends over 11 amino acids. Germline-derived CDR1 and CDR2 are MDHEN and SYDVKM. In nucleotides, the CDR3 is TGTGCCAGCAGTCGGGGCTTGGAGCAGTACTTC. This codes for CASSRGLEQYF. Drawing the rest from reference TRBV28 and TRBJ2-7, the complete variable domain is DVKVTQSSRYLVKRTGEKVFLECVQDMDHENMFWYRQDPGLGLRLIYFSYDVKMKEKGDIPEGYSVSREKKERFSLILESASTNQTSMYLCASSRGLEQYFGPGTRLTVT.

This clone has only a few counts. The J gene is TRBJ2-7, the V gene TRBV11-2, with D perhaps TRBD1 (6 bases). Germline CDR1 and CDR2: SGHAT and FQNNGV. The CDR3 consists of 15 residues. Trimming took off 4 bases at V and 2 bases at J, with 15 bases between the two ends. The CDR3 here is CASSSGQSIPYEQYF. DNA for the CDR3: TGTGCCAGCAGCTCCGGACAGAGTATACCCTACGAGCAGTACTTC.

There are a few counts of this clone. The rearrangement joins TRBV5-6 to TRBJ2-3; tentatively, D is TRBD2 (6 bases). The CDR3 loop spans 15 amino acids. V lost 4 bases, J lost 4 bases, and 16 bases lay in between. Per germline, CDR1 SGHDT and CDR2 YYEEEE. CDR3 DNA: TGTGCCAGCAGCCCAGGCGATAGCGGCTCAGATACGCAGTATTTT. Its protein is CASSPGDSGSDTQYF.

The chain couples TRBV30 to TRBJ2-2, with 9 bases lining up with TRBD2. This CDR3 comprises 14 residues. Germline V lookup: CDR1 GTSNPN, CDR2 SVGIG (reference sequence). V shed 4 bases, J shed 6 bases, and the junction held 6 bases outside the gene matches. This CDR3 reads CAWTKLAGAGELFF. The CDR3 bases are TGTGCCTGGACTAAACTAGCGGGCGCCGGGGAGCTGTTTTTT.

This chain uses TRBV4-1 with TRBJ2-4, with D perhaps matching TRBD2 (6 bases). Trimming cost V 8 bases and J 6 bases, with 8 bases left between them. Germline CDR1 and CDR2: MGHRA and YSYEKL. CDR3 size: 11 residues. The CDR3 region has the DNA TGCGCCAGCTCCGGGGGAAACATTCAGTACTTC. Encoded protein: CASSGGNIQYF.

The table lists this clone with a count of one. The rearrangement uses TRBV29-1 and TRBJ2-1; 10 bases match TRBD2. The CDR3 length is 16 residues. J gave up 6 bases and V 4 bases, and 12 bases lay outside the gene matches. In germline, CDR1 is SQVTM, CDR2 ANQGSEA. The CDR3 reads CSVVGQVSGRTNEQFF. CDR3 nucleotide sequence: TGCAGCGTTGTTGGACAGGTTAGCGGGAGGACCAATGAGCAGTTCTTC.

The chain is built from TRBV30 and TRBJ2-1; no clear D. This CDR3 contains 11 residues. The V gene's germline CDR1 is GTSNPN and CDR2 SVGIG (reference sequence). Trimming stripped 5 bases from V and 7 bases from J, with 9 bases between. The chain's CDR3 is CAWGHGNEQFF. The CDR3 DNA follows: TGTGCCTGGGGCCATGGGAATGAGCAGTTCTTC.

The gene calls are TRBV5-6 and TRBJ2-4; tentatively, D is TRBD2 (6 bases). This CDR3 has 14 residues. With 7 bases removed from V and 0 bases from J, the gap between germline ends came to 11 bases. Germline-derived CDR1 and CDR2 are SGHDT and YYEEEE. The CDR3 bases are TGTGCCAGCCGGAGGGCAGTAGCCAAAAACATTCAGTACTTC. Translated, it gives CASRRAVAKNIQYF.

V usage is TRBV19 and J usage is TRBJ2-7; 10 bases line up with TRBD2. Germline V gene lookup returns CDR1 LNHDA and CDR2 SQIVND (reference sequence). The junction had 2 bases not matched to a gene; V was cut back by 9 bases and J by 6 bases. The CDR3 contains 11 residues. CDR3 region: CASLAGAEQYF. In DNA form, the CDR3 reads TGTGCCAGCCTAGCGGGAGCCGAGCAGTACTTC.

This clone was counted only a few times. The chain joins TRBV6-6 to TRBJ1-5; TRBD1 is a possible D gene (6 bases). Trimming removed 6 bases at V and 1 base at J, with 10 bases between. CDR3 size: 14 residues. Per germline, CDR1 MNHNY and CDR2 SVGAGI (reference sequence). The CDR3 loop is CASRSDRSNQPQHF. The CDR3 DNA sequence: TGTGCCAGCAGATCGGACAGAAGCAATCAGCCCCAGCATTTT.

Comment on this clone: At the DNA level, this CDR3 is encoded by other sequences in the same sample as well. This chain connects TRBV19 to TRBJ1-5, with D maybe TRBD1 (5 bases). Trimming took 3 bases from V and 4 from J, leaving 7 bases between them. The CDR3 has 13 residues. Germline V gene lookup returns CDR1 LNHDA and CDR2 SQIVND (reference sequence). The CDR3 loop is CASSIEGNQPQHF. CDR3 DNA sequence: TGTGCCAGTAGTATCGAGGGGAATCAGCCCCAGCATTTT.

V is TRBV5-1 and J is TRBJ2-4, with 10 nucleotides matching TRBD2. V lost 4 bases and J lost 7; bases outside the gene matches: 2. CDR3 length equals 13 residues. Per the germline V gene, CDR1 is SGHRS and CDR2 is YFSETQ. The CDR3 loop is CASSETSGNIQYF. Here the CDR3 DNA reads TGCGCCAGCAGCGAGACTAGCGGGAACATTCAGTACTTC.

Only a few counts were recorded for this clone. The chain links TRBV13 to TRBJ2-2, with TRBD1 matching 11 bases. Germline V gene lookup returns CDR1 PRHDT and CDR2 FYEKMQ (reference sequence). This CDR3 contains 21 residues. Trimming removed 5 bases from V and 4 bases from J; junction bases left unmatched: 21. The CDR3 protein is CASSEDRGRSVTPISTGELFF. CDR3 coding DNA: TGTGCCAGCAGCGAGGACAGGGGGCGGTCCGTAACTCCTATCTCCACCGGGGAGCTGTTTTTT.